Each of the 16 T cell receptor beta chains below was sequenced from the same sample in a study of radiotherapy plus CTLA-4 blockade in lung cancer. Method: immunoSEQ multiplex PCR; TCRdb's copy keeps in-frame clones and lacks some. This table holds 130,000 or so clones, 75% to 90% found once. The source material was peripheral blood, sampled from a patient treated with radiotherapy plus ipilimumab. The receptors stem from a human donor with non-small cell lung cancer that progressed on radiotherapy plus ipilimumab.

This chain links TRBV6-7 with TRBJ1-5, with D unresolved. TRBV6-7 is an ORF for which the function is uncertain. Trimming shortened V by 10 bases and J by 0 bases, and 22 bases separated the two germline ends. This CDR3 is 17 amino acids long. The CDR3, as DNA: TGTGCCACCCAGACCCTCTTGTATAATTATAGCAATCAGCCCCAGCATTTT. Translation: CATQTLLYNYSNQPQHF.

The chain employs TRBV7-2 and TRBJ2-1, with D unclear. V dropped 8 bases and J dropped 0 bases, with 5 bases sitting between them. The CDR3 length is 12 residues. CDR1 SGHTA and CDR2 FQGNSA come from the germline V gene. In DNA, the CDR3 is TGTGCCAGCCGGAGCTCCTACAATGAGCAGTTCTTC. Protein product: CASRSSYNEQFF.

As regards this clone: Other nucleotide sequences in the sample specify the same CDR3. The V and J genes are TRBV7-3 and TRBJ2-5; D might be TRBD1 or TRBD2, each matching 5 bases. CDR1 SGHTA and CDR2 FQGTGA come from the germline V gene. V was cut by 3 bases and J by 2 bases, with 13 bases left in between. This CDR3 has 15 amino acids. The CDR3 is CASSLSGGLQETQYF. The CDR3 region has the DNA TGTGCCAGCAGCTTGTCTGGGGGTTTACAAGAGACCCAGTACTTC.

V gene TRBV19 combines with J gene TRBJ2-7; D ambiguous. The germline CDR1 and CDR2 sequences are LNHDA and SQIVND (reference sequence). CDR3 length equals 12 residues. Trimming took off 1 base at V and 6 bases at J, with 7 bases between the two ends. CDR3 sequence reads: CASSIGPTEQYF. The CDR3 nucleotides are TGTGCCAGTAGTATAGGCCCTACCGAGCAGTACTTC. The variable domain in full, completed from reference TRBV19 and TRBJ2-7, reads DGGITQSPKYLFRKEGQNVTLSCEQNLNHDAMYWYRQDPGQGLRLIYYSQIVNDFQKGDIAEGYSVSREKKESFPLTVTSAQKNPTAFYLCASSIGPTEQYFGPGTRLTVT.

The chain has TRBV5-1 and TRBJ2-5; 8 bases line up with TRBD1. V trimming: 4 bases; J trimming: 5 bases; junction bases outside the gene matches: 13. CDR3 length: 16 amino acids. Germline loops: CDR1 SGHRS, CDR2 YFSETQ. CDR3 coding DNA: TGCGCCAGCAGCATCCTACAGGGGGTGGGGCCGGAGACCCAGTACTTC. Its translation is CASSILQGVGPETQYF.

This clone was observed a single time. The rearrangement uses TRBV2 and TRBJ2-3; D is ambiguous. Trimming took off 0 bases at V and 5 bases at J, with 15 bases between the two ends. CDR1 is SNHLY and CDR2 is FYNNEI in the germline V gene. The CDR3 totals 16 residues. CDR3 DNA sequence: TGTGCCAGCAGTGAAGCGTTGGCCCCCGGGTTAGATACGCAGTATTTT. Translated: CASSEALAPGLDTQYF.

This clone was observed a few times. This chain uses TRBV2 with TRBJ1-4; no reliable D call. The germline V gene encodes CDR1 SNHLY and CDR2 FYNNEI. This CDR3 contains 12 residues. Trimming removed 7 bases at V and 8 bases at J, with 11 bases between. CDR3 residues: CASTVGEEKLFF. The CDR3 DNA follows: TGTGCCAGCACGGTGGGTGAAGAAAAACTGTTTTTT. Full variable domain (outside the CDR3, taken from reference TRBV2 and TRBJ1-4): EPEVTQTPSHQVTQMGQEVILRCVPISNHLYFYWYRQILGQKVEFLVSFYNNEISEKSEIFDDQFSVERPDGSNFTLKIRSTKLEDSAMYFCASTVGEEKLFFGSGTQLSVL.

The chain employs TRBV29-1 and TRBJ2-2; D is possibly TRBD2 (5 bases). V shed 6 bases and J shed 7 bases, with 24 bases lying between them. The germline V gene encodes CDR1 SQVTM and CDR2 ANQGSEA. CDR3 length equals 16 residues. Written as DNA, the CDR3 is TGCAGCGTGGTGGGTGGGCTAGCTGGTGTACACGGGGAGCTGTTTTTT. Translating gives CSVVGGLAGVHGELFF.

A single count supports this clone. V gene TRBV5-1 combines with J gene TRBJ1-2; 8 nucleotides align to TRBD1. The CDR3 extends over 17 amino acids. The V and J ends lost 0 bases and 4 bases, in that order; junction bases with no gene match: 11. Per the germline V gene, CDR1 is SGHRS and CDR2 is YFSETQ. CDR3 nucleotides: TGCGCCAGCAGCTTGGACTCAGGGGGCCGGGGTCCCTATGGCTACACCTTC. The encoded protein is CASSLDSGGRGPYGYTF.

The chain carries TRBV2 and TRBJ2-1; D may match TRBD1 or TRBD2 (5 bases each). CDR1 is SNHLY, CDR2 FYNNEI, per germline. V dropped 6 bases and J dropped 1 base, with 10 bases sitting between them. The CDR3 spans 14 residues. The CDR3 DNA follows: TGTGCCAGCAGAGCCGGGACGTCCTACAATGAGCAGTTCTTC. This sequence encodes CASRAGTSYNEQFF.

This chain connects TRBV5-6 to TRBJ2-1, with D unresolved. This CDR3 is built from 18 residues. CDR1 is SGHDT, CDR2 YYEEEE, per germline. Trimming shortened V by 1 base and J by 4 bases, and 21 bases separated the two germline ends. The CDR3 spells CASSLPVSDGLGYNEQFF. The CDR3 coding sequence is TGTGCCAGCAGCTTGCCGGTTTCTGATGGATTGGGGTACAATGAGCAGTTCTTC.

This clone was picked up one time. The genes are TRBV9 and TRBJ1-4; 7 bases fit TRBD1. Trimming took 4 bases from V and 12 from J; bases not matched to a gene: 9. CDR3 length equals 13 residues. CDR1 and CDR2 from the germline V gene are SGDLS and YYNGEE. The CDR3 DNA follows: TGTGCCAGCAGCCTCATAGGGGACAGTCAACTGTTTTTT. This codes for CASSLIGDSQLFF. Combining the CDR3 with reference TRBV9 and TRBJ1-4 gives the whole variable domain DSGVTQTPKHLITATGQRVTLRCSPRSGDLSVYWYQQSLDQGLQFLIQYYNGEERAKGNILERFSAQQFPDLHSELNLSSLELGDSALYFCASSLIGDSQLFFGSGTQLSVL.

The chain uses TRBV28 and TRBJ2-7; D is perhaps TRBD1 (7 bases). The CDR3 sequence is 14 residues long. Germline-derived CDR1 and CDR2 are MDHEN and SYDVKM. With 2 bases removed from V and 5 bases from J, the gap between germline ends came to 13 bases. CDR3 amino acids: CASSLIQGRNEQYF. The CDR3 DNA reads as TGTGCCAGCAGTTTAATACAGGGGAGGAACGAGCAGTACTTC.

V is TRBV19 and J is TRBJ1-2; perhaps TRBD1 as D (6 bases). The CDR3 extends over 14 amino acids. V lost 6 bases and J 2 bases, leaving 13 bases between the germline ends. The germline CDR1 and CDR2 sequences are LNHDA and SQIVND (reference sequence). The CDR3 DNA reads as TGTGCCAGTAGGGCTACAGGGCTCAACTATGGCTACACCTTC. This sequence encodes CASRATGLNYGYTF. Supplemented by reference TRBV19 and TRBJ1-2, the full variable domain reads DGGITQSPKYLFRKEGQNVTLSCEQNLNHDAMYWYRQDPGQGLRLIYYSQIVNDFQKGDIAEGYSVSREKKESFPLTVTSAQKNPTAFYLCASRATGLNYGYTFGSGTRLTVV.

This chain joins TRBV6-4 and TRBJ2-1; the match to TRBD2 covers 8 bases. Germline V gene lookup returns CDR1 MRHNA and CDR2 SNTAGT. Germline trimming cut 6 bases from V and 2 bases from J; bases unmatched to any gene: 15. This CDR3 is 18 amino acids long. The CDR3 reads CASSARGPAGVAYNEQFF. The CDR3, as DNA: TGTGCCAGCAGCGCTCGGGGCCCAGCGGGAGTGGCCTACAATGAGCAGTTCTTC.

This chain uses TRBV6-5 with TRBJ1-2; D not resolved. Germline V gene lookup returns CDR1 MNHEY and CDR2 SVGAGI. Trimming removed 0 bases at V and 5 bases at J, with 13 bases between. The CDR3 totals 15 residues. The CDR3 protein is CASSYSKAGSYGYTF. The CDR3 DNA is TGTGCCAGCAGTTACTCGAAAGCGGGGTCTTATGGCTACACCTTC.